The TCR beta chain under discussion was sequenced for a study of T cells expressing NK-cell markers. Overall study: It was sorted CD3+CD56-NKG2C+, CD3+CD56+NKG2C- and CD3+CD56+NKG2C+ T cells that provided the TCR beta repertoires.

Study findings and constraints: Several of the donors carried dominant NKG2C+ clonotypes that took up roughly 1.0-8% of their CD8+ T cells. Once again these clonotypes came out on top in the CD3+CD56-NKG2C+ fraction of several donors.

After re-calling the 5' RACE reads, TCRdb lists one entry per CDR3 protein, DNA absent. This repertoire includes around 470,000 distinct CDR3 sequences. The CDR3 totals 13 residues. The germline V gene encodes CDR1 MNHNY and CDR2 SVGAGI (reference sequence). In regard to this clonotype: Its antigen remains unidentified.

The TCR comes from a woman between 50 and 59 years old in good health. The genes are TRBV6-6 and TRBJ2-5; the D call from TCRdb, TRBD2, cannot be confirmed without DNA. The sample was blood T cells: a sorted CD56 or NKG2C T cell subset, CD4+ or CD8+ T cells, or bulk PBMC T cells (not recorded which). The CDR3 here is CASSWGRGETQYF.